This T cell receptor beta chain is from a study of lymphopenia after photon versus proton radiotherapy. Repertoires were generated with immunoSEQ multiplex PCR, while TCRdb's copy carries only in-frame clones and drops some. The data hold 50,000 to 60,000 clones, with about 92% observed a single time. The receptor was isolated from a woman aged 35 to 49 with cholangiocarcinoma. Sample: peripheral blood, taken from a patient treated with photon-based radiotherapy.

DNA of the CDR3: TGTGCCAGCACTCGACATATAGAGAAAAGTAACTATGGCTACACCTTC. Its protein product is CASTRHIEKSNYGYTF. V usage is TRBV6-6 and J usage is TRBJ1-2; D gene unclear. Germline CDR1 MNHNY, CDR2 SVGAGI (reference sequence). The V and J ends lost 7 bases and 1 base respectively, with 19 bases between them. The CDR3 has 16 amino acids.